These 3 T cell receptor beta chains originate from one sample sequenced in a study of shared clonotypes between healthy human individuals. Measured with immunoSEQ multiplex PCR; TCRdb has only the in-frame clones, and not every one. The sample has some 580,000 clones; 95% to 98% are singletons. Naive CD8 populations comprised CD45RO-negative cells positively selected for CCR7, excluding terminally differentiated effector memory CD45RA+ cells. The sample taken for sequencing was naive CD8+ T cells sorted from blood. All receptors come from a man aged 25 to 45 in good health.

The table lists this clone with a count of one. The genes are TRBV2 and TRBJ1-1; D gene uncertain. Trimming stripped 11 bases from V and 1 base from J, with 14 bases between. This CDR3 contains 13 residues. Per the germline V gene, CDR1 is SNHLY and CDR2 is FYNNEI. The CDR3 nucleotides are TGTGCCTTCCATGGGGAGGAGAACACTGAAGCTTTCTTT. Translated: CAFHGEENTEAFF.

This clone was observed a few times. Additional DNA sequences in this sample encode the identical CDR3. This chain connects TRBV5-4 to TRBJ2-2; D is ambiguous. Germline CDR1 and CDR2: SGHNT and YYREEE (reference sequence). V lost 1 base to trimming and J lost 2 bases, with 0 bases between them. CDR3 length: 12 amino acids. The CDR3 DNA sequence: TGTGCCAGCAGCTTGAACACCGGGGAGCTGTTTTTT. This gives the protein CASSLNTGELFF.

The chain combines TRBV14 with TRBJ2-7, with TRBD1 matching over 7 bases. Germline trimming cut 3 bases from V and 6 bases from J; bases unmatched to any gene: 2. CDR1 SGHDN and CDR2 FVKESK come from the germline V gene. The CDR3 sequence is 12 residues long. The CDR3 DNA reads as TGTGCCAGCAGCCACGGGACAGTCGAGCAGTACTTC. Its protein is CASSHGTVEQYF.